This is a list of T cell receptor beta chains from one sample in a study of shared clonotypes between healthy human individuals. Using immunoSEQ multiplex PCR, the repertoire was profiled, and TCRdb retains in-frame clones only, with some absent. The data contain about 1.5 million clones, around 98% of them singletons. Sequenced input: naive CD4+ T cells sorted from blood. These receptors all stem from a man younger than 40 in good health. Each CDR3 is given with its conserved first and last residue. Each record gives: J gene, V gene, CDR3 protein.

TRBJ2-7,TRBV18,CASSTGLAGGNEQYF
TRBJ2-1,TRBV18,CASSPSLAGGNNEQFF
TRBJ2-5,TRBV5-4,CASTEQNQETQYF
TRBJ1-1,TRBV11-2,CASSLDGRGTEAFF
TRBJ2-5,TRBV28,CASSQTETQYF
TRBJ2-5,TRBV5-4,CASSSDSPLRAQETQYF
TRBJ2-2,TRBV18,CASSPRRLNTGELFF
TRBJ2-1,TRBV28,CASSKLAGDGNEQFF
TRBJ2-1,TRBV9,CASSVERLAGAGNEQFF
TRBJ2-1,TRBV9,CASSVPSGRYNEQFF
TRBJ2-4,TRBV30,CAWDQGIIAKNIQYF
TRBJ2-1,TRBV27,CASSFPGTSGSAEQFF
TRBJ1-1,TRBV5-1,CASSLTGEAFF
TRBJ2-7,TRBV6-6,CASSPRDRGSGEQYF
TRBJ1-4,TRBV18,CASSLQRTGRSEKLFF
TRBJ2-1,TRBV5-4,CASSFGDRIHNEQFF
TRBJ2-6,TRBV28,CASSPGTGISGANVLTF
TRBJ2-1,TRBV11-3,CASSRGNEQFF
TRBJ2-4,TRBV7-2,CASSSTGDGQYF
TRBJ2-3,TRBV27,CASSLSGTDTQYF
TRBJ2-1,TRBV4-1,CASSQNPIQEEQFF
TRBJ1-5,TRBV15,CATSRDPGRDQPQHF
TRBJ1-2,TRBV6-6,CASNLGTANYGYTF
TRBJ2-3,TRBV4-1,CASSLGVDNTQYF
TRBJ1-5,TRBV29-1,CSVEPGGRQPQHF
TRBJ2-7,TRBV5-1,CASSPDRGRTYEQYF
TRBJ1-4,TRBV29-1,CSVLQAGNEKLFF
TRBJ2-7,TRBV28,CASSWTSGREYEQYF
TRBJ1-1,TRBV28,CASSFPPEGTPPTEAFF
TRBJ2-3,TRBV7-9,CASSSSTGTSGSRDTQYF